This TCR beta chain emerged from a study of a mutant IDH1 vaccine in newly diagnosed glioma. Trimming pared 8 bases from V and 5 bases from J, leaving 13 bases between. Germline V CDR1 and CDR2: ENHRY, SYGVKD. The CDR3 spans 14 residues. Some clones are missing from TCRdb's copy, which holds only in-frame ones; the method was immunoSEQ multiplex PCR. The sample holds tens of thousands of clones, approximately 79% seen once. The time point denotes: baseline, week 1 (first vaccination visit). Treatment given: pre-vaccination baseline after standard-of-care therapy. The TCR originated in a man aged 45-65 years with glioma. The material was PBMCs, obtained from a glioma patient treated with radiotherapy, temozolomide or both. This sequence joins TRBV10-3 and TRBJ1-6; a possible D gene is TRBD1 (5 bases). The CDR3 bases are TGTGCCATCGGAACGACAGACAATAATTCACCCCTCCACTTT. Protein product: CAIGTTDNNSPLHF.